This T cell receptor (beta chain) was identified in a study of blood T cell repertoires in COVID-19. Study information: Specimens from acute and convalescent COVID-19 originated in the United States, Italy and Spain. Sample material is recorded as cDNA or gDNA derived from T cells, B-cell-depleted T cells, or PBMCs.

As handled by the study authors: It was from reference gene primer amplification that nucleated cell counts were estimated. Only in-frame clones appear in the TCRdb table, and some are missing; sequencing was by immunoSEQ multiplex PCR. For V, J and clone size, that table is used; D and trimming come from the DNA. This sample yields 50,000 to 60,000 clones, of which around 82% are seen a single time; around a quarter belongs to the top ten. The CDR3 consists of 14 residues. J gave up 3 bases and V 5 bases, and 6 bases lay outside the gene matches. CDR1 and CDR2 (germline): LNHDA, SQIVND (reference sequence).

The receptor's source is a woman at least 80 years old with COVID-19, enrolled during active disease. This chain connects TRBV19 to TRBJ1-1; 7 bases line up with TRBD1. Sample: peripheral blood. CDR3 amino acids: CASSLRQGHTEAFF. CDR3 DNA sequence: TGTGCCAGTAGTCTCCGACAGGGCCACACTGAAGCTTTCTTT.